This T cell receptor beta chain was profiled in a study of CD8+ T cells in alopecia areata. Study at large: Severity of treated patients was scored by affected scalp percentage.

RNA, once extracted, was reverse transcribed into cDNA for use as the sequencing template. Repertoires were generated with immunoSEQ multiplex PCR, while TCRdb's copy carries only in-frame clones and drops some. This sample yields over 150,000 clones, of which about 60% are seen a single time; over 10% belongs to the top ten. The CDR3 totals 13 residues. V gave up 8 bases and J gave up 7 bases, with 17 bases separating them. Germline CDR1 reads MGHDK; CDR2 reads SYGVNS. Treatment meaning: oral pan-JAK inhibitor, 5-10 mg twice daily. PBMC-derived CD4+ and CD8+ T cells were sorted. A remark on this clone: The target antigen is unknown.

Study outcomes and limitations: Within the top 100, expanded CD8+ clones significantly decreased with tofacitinib, as did scalp clonality.

Sequenced here: CD8+ T cells sorted from blood, sampled at week 24, from a patient treated with tofacitinib. This chain uses TRBV25-1 with TRBJ1-1; possible D gene TRBD1, 6 bases. The sequence was obtained from a human donor with alopecia areata. The CDR3 nucleotides are TGTGCCAGCCAAAAAGCGGGGGCTTATGAAGCTTTCTTT. Its translation: CASQKAGAYEAFF.